This T cell receptor (beta chain) was identified in a study of cytomegalovirus exposure and HLA in healthy donors (dated by TCRdb to about 2017). Notes on the research overall: In an earlier analysis of some 610 of the donors, approximately 260 Gb of sequence data and roughly 100 million unique TCR beta sequences from 150 million to 200 million T cells were reported. All discovery cohort repertoires had been generated on a single sequencing platform. Among the roughly 430 genotyped donors, approximately 81% belonged to the genetic ancestry cluster associated with self-reported Caucasian donors. HLA typing included class I and class II loci at four-digit resolution. A later genetic analysis used genome-wide SNP genotypes for about 65% of the roughly 670 donors, treating that subset as a discovery cohort. Rather than drawing on any new phenotypic data, the later analysis identified candidate immune exposures from TCR beta sequences and the way those sequences occurred across donors. About 300 gigabases of sequencing data and tens of millions of unique TCR sequences were included in an early release covering several hundred HLA-typed donors. An earlier analysis of approximately 500 of the donors applied high-throughput TCR beta sequencing to assess whether each TCR beta V gene segment acted as functional or pseudogenic. A later analysis re-examined previously published TCR beta repertoires from about 670 donors and added high-resolution HLA genotyping to investigate patterns of TCR occurrence. To predict cytomegalovirus infection status, the study combined high-throughput TCR immunosequencing, statistical association of individual TCRs with disease status, and machine learning. Using immunosequencing, the study profiled T cell repertoires from 500 to 800 subjects and related those repertoires to cytomegalovirus serostatus. The study aimed to test whether signatures of past pathogen exposure could be identified by cataloging public T cell receptors. Among 300 to 500 genotyped donors of the cohort, an average of around 250,000 unique TCR beta nucleotide sequences was sequenced per donor, of which approximately 18% were non-productive. The number of typed donors differed by locus: roughly 629-640 for A, B, C, DRB1 and DQB1; approximately 540 for DQA1; roughly 600 for DPA1; and around 450 for DPB1. Besides the first cohort of 550 to 750 subjects, a separate validation cohort made up of 120 different subjects was used. Several DR-DQ haplotypes were handled as single units for association and clustering because linkage in the cohort was strong. Alongside the repertoire data, information on donor age, sex, ethnicity and CMV serostatus was compiled.

On this clone itself: Its antigen is unknown. No base qualities exist here, and no much larger clone lies one base off it.

Overall study results and their limits: The study listed 150 to 200 TCR beta chains as associated with cytomegalovirus. Correlated functional status among segregating V segments might reflect linkage disequilibrium, but an unknown experimental factor could not be ruled out. The presence/absence analyses assumed that sequencing depth was roughly uniform across donors, and that assumption may not be true. The 87-base-pair reads could not distinguish some IMGT-functional V segments, including TRBV6-2 and TRBV6-3, so those segments were excluded. Because HLA typing was missing for some donors at each locus, association tests included only the typed subset. The cohort was sequenced for TCR beta chains only, and without alpha or paired-chain data the features that could be detected were limited. A later analysis found that most CMV-associated TCR beta chains appeared HLA-restricted, with HLA associations seemingly driven largely by CMV exposure. The classifier was reported to diagnose cytomegalovirus status with high specificity and sensitivity in both the original cohort and the validation cohort. When HLA alleles, especially DR and DQ, strongly co-occurred, attributing TCR associations to individual alleles was difficult. For the cohort, immune exposure information was limited to CMV serostatus. In a later genetic analysis, a missense DCLRE1C variant was associated with V-gene and J-gene trimming of TCR beta chains, and the association was replicated in an independent cohort. Across donors, most TCR sequences were observed very rarely, whereas some public TCRs were present in many individuals. In a later analysis, HLA-associated TCR beta chains were found to be more clonally expanded and to have lower generation probabilities than equally common non-associated chains. A cluster of highly shared sequence variants was judged likely to represent a technical artifact of the sequencing pipeline. The earlier analysis of 450 to 700 of the donors excluded roughly 17 rarely observed V segments, including chromosome 9 orphons, because counts were too low. A later analysis reported that several top co-occurrence clusters appeared linked to parvovirus B19, influenza, CMV and Epstein-Barr virus. The authors suggested that the approach could potentially be generalized to other disease states and immunological phenotypes. A further reported finding was that TCR beta sequences accurately predicted the HLA-A and HLA-B alleles for most subjects in the first cohort. Three of the identified cytomegalovirus-associated TCR beta chains were confirmed in vitro to be specific for cytomegalovirus antigens. According to a later genetic analysis, donors in an Asian-associated ancestry cluster had fewer N-insertions in productive TCRs than the approximately 650-donor mean. A later analysis associated around 16,000 TCR beta sequences with specific HLA alleles at a false discovery rate of 0.05. Broadly in line with IMGT annotations, most TCR beta V segments showed up in productive rearrangements about 90% or about 30% of the time in an earlier analysis of some 590 of the donors. In a later analysis, the rate of TCR association differed among HLA loci, with DRB1 alleles having the most associated TCRs and HLA-C alleles having the fewest.

Library preparation used the immunoSEQ multiplex PCR assay. A mixture of 60 forward primers for TCR Vbeta segments and 13 reverse primers for TCR Jbeta segments was used in the multiplex PCR. The CDR3 region of rearranged TCR beta genes was amplified from genomic DNA by a multiplex PCR assay. Amplified TCR beta libraries were sequenced as 87-base-pair reads on the Illumina HiSeq System. In the original analysis: A later analysis tallied approximately 87 million unique TCR beta chains across the 666 repertoires, and some 12 million of those chains were shared by two or more donors. Raw reads were error-corrected and collapsed into unique sequences by a nearest-neighbor algorithm in which closely related sequences were merged to remove PCR and sequencing errors. V, D and J gene segments were assigned by aligning CDR3 sequences to IMGT reference sequences. For a sequence to be retained, at least a six-nucleotide match to both a V gene segment and a J gene segment was required. Rearrangements were called productive when the CDR3 lacked stop codons and stayed in frame with V and J; all others were non-productive. CDR3 was defined according to IMGT convention as the region running from the second conserved V-encoded cysteine to the conserved J-encoded phenylalanine. The earlier analysis of a few hundred of the donors excluded any sequence lacking an unambiguous match to a single V gene segment. In an earlier analysis of 587 of the donors, V segments were called functional above 56.7% productive rearrangements and were called segregating when the between-donor standard deviation exceeded 5%. A statistical classification framework was built to diagnose cytomegalovirus status from the catalog of TCR beta chain sequences. A later analysis assigned V and J genes by comparing TCR nucleotide sequences with IMGT/GENE-DB human TR gene sequences. A later analysis assigned CDR3 sequences and most-parsimonious VDJ recombination scenarios with the TCRdist pipeline. In a later analysis, every TCR beta chain was defined by the combination of its CDR3 amino acid sequence and its V-gene family, and reads without a unique V-gene family were dropped. A later analysis removed nearly 600 highly shared, low-generation-probability nucleotide sequences to deal with suspected cross-contamination and a sequencing artifact. For each public chain, a later analysis derived a clonal expansion index from normalized ranks of inferred template counts within each repertoire. A later analysis computed generation probabilities with a VDJ recombination model fitted to out-of-frame rearrangements, and checked the results against IGoR. In a later analysis, TCR-TCR, TCR-HLA and TCR-CMV co-occurrence was scored with hypergeometric tests, and a repertoire-size bias correction was applied to TCR pairs. False discovery rates were estimated in a later analysis by permuting HLA or CMV assignments 20 times. In a later analysis, co-occurring TCRs were grouped using DBSCAN, with TCRdist sequence similarity added in when clustering inside HLA-allele-positive subsets. Repertoires with fewer than 30,000 or more than 120,000 public chains, plus five repertoires with anomalous nucleotide sharing, were excluded from co-occurrence clustering. TCRdb re-hosts the immuneACCESS table, in-frame sequences only. Its copies lack some clones; in the studies checked, an unresolved V gene accounts for under half of them, and the cause for the rest is not known. V and J calls and clone size are as listed in that table; D and trimming were resolved from the DNA. Recorded for this sample are over 200,000 clones; roughly 75% of them occurred a single time. The ten largest clones take up under 2% of the sample.

The cohort was made up of 650 to 700 healthy bone marrow donors. At the time of sampling, all cohort members were nominally healthy, though unrecorded immune exposures were likely present. The donor tested CMV seronegative and was one of the 352 seronegative cohort members. Each donor provided a peripheral blood sample, and peripheral blood mononuclear cells were used for TCR beta sequencing. Genomic DNA was extracted from the blood cell samples with the Qiagen DNeasy Blood Extraction Kit. The CDR3 numbers 14 residues from cysteine through phenylalanine. The sequence is cut down to CDR3 DNA, 42 bases in frame from base 1. From V the trimming removes 6 bases and from J it removes 0 bases, while the gene matches leave 5 bases of the junction unaccounted for. CDR1 and CDR2 are read off the germline V gene as MNHEY and SVGAGI.

The V and J genes are TRBV6-5 and TRBJ2-7, with 7 central nucleotides matching TRBD1. The source is a woman in her 30s in good health and CMV-seronegative. Sequencing was done on a sample of PBMCs. The CDR3 protein: CASSPGTVSYEQYF. The nucleotide sequence is given as TGTGCCAGCAGCCCCGGGACAGTCTCCTACGAGCAGTACTTC.